This TCR beta chain stems from a study of T cells in Graves' hyperthyroidism and ophthalmopathy. Study context: It was at initial diagnosis, before any treatment, that peripheral blood was collected. Overall study results and limits: In validation, the model predicted ophthalmopathy. These predictions came a median approximately six months before onset. Most thyroid clonotypes expanded above 0.001 appeared in blood too.

This clonotype was counted many times. The antigen is not known. Clinical symptoms, serum thyroxine, TRAb, thyroid ultrasound and orbital computed tomography informed diagnoses. Amplification of TCR beta CDR3 regions used RNA as the template. Carried out on the TCR CDR3, a first-round RT-PCR used the HTBI primer set. MiXCR was run by TCRdb on the multiplex PCR reads, yielding one entry per CDR3 protein. The sample consists of a few hundred thousand distinct CDR3 sequences, about 16% of them appearing once. Material: blood. The source is a woman under 40 with Graves' ophthalmopathy.

CDR3 amino acids: CSARNGLYNEQFF. The CDR3 region has the DNA TGCAGTGCTAGAAATGGGCTTTACAATGAGCAGTTCTTC. The chain is built from TRBV20-1 and TRBJ2-1; D ambiguous. CDR1 is DFQATT, CDR2 SNEGSKA, per germline (reference sequence). This CDR3 is built from 13 residues. Trimming took off 2 bases at V and 4 bases at J, with 9 bases between the two ends.